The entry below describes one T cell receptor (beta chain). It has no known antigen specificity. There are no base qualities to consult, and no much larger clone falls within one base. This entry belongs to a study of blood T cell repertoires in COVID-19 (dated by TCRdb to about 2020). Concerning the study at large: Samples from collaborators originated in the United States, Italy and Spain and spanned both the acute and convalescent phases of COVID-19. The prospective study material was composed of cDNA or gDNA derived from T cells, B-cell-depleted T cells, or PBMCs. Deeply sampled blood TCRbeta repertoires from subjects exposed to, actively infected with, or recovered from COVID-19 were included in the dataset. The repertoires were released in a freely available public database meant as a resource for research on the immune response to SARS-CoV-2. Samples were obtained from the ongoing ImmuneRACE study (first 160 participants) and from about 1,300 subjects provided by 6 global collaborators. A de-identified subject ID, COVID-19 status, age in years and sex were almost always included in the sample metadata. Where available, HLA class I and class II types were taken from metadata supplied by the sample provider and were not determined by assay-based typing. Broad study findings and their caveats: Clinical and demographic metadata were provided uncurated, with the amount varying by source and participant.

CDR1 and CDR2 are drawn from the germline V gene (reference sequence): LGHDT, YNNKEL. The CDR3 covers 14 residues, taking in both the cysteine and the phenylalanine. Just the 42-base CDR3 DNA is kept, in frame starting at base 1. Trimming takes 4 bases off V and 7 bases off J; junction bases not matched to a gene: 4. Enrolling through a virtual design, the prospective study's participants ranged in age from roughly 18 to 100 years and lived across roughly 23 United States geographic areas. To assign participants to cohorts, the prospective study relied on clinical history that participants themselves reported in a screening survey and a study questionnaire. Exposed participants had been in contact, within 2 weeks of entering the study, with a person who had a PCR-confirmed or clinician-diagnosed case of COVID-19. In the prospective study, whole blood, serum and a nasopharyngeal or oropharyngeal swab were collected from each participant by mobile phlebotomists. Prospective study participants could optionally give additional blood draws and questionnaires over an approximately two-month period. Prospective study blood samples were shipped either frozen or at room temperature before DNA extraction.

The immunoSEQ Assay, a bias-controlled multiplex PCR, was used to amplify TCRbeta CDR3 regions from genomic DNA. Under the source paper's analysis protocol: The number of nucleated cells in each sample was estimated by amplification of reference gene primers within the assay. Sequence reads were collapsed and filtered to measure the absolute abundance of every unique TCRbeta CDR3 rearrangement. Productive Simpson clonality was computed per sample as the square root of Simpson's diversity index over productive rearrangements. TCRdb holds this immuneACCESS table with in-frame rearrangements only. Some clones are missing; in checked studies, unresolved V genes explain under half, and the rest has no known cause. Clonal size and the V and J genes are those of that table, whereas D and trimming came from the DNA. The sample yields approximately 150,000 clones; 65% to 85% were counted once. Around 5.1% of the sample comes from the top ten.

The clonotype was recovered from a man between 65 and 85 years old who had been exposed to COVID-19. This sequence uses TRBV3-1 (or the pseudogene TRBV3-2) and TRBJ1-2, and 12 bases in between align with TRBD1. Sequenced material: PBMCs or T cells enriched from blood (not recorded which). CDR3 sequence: CASSPGQGASGYTF. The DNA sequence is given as TGTGCCAGCAGCCCGGGACAGGGGGCTAGTGGCTACACCTTC.